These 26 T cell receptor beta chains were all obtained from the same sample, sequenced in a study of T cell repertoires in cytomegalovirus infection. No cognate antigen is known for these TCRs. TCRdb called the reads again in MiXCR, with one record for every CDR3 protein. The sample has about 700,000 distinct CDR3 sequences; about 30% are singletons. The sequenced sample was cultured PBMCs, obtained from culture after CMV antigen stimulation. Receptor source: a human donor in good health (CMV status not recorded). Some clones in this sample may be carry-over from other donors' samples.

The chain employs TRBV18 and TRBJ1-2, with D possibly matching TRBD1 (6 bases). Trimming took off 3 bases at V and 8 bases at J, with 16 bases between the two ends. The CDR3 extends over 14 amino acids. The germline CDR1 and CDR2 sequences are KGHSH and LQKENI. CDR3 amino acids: CASSPSNVRGGYTF. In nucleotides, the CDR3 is TGTGCCAGCTCACCGTCGAACGTCAGGGGCGGCTACACCTTC.

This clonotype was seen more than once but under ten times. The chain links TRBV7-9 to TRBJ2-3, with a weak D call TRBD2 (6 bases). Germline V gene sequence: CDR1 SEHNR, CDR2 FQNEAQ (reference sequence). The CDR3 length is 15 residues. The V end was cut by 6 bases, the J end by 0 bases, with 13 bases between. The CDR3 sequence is CASRGLATSTDTQYF. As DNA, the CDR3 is TGTGCCAGCAGGGGTCTAGCGACCAGCACAGATACGCAGTATTTT.

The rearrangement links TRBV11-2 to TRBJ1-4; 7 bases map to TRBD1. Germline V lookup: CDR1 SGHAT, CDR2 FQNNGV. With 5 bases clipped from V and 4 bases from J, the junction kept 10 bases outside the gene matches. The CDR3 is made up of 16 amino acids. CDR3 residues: CASSAALGTVNEKLFF. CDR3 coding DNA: TGTGCCAGCAGCGCAGCGCTCGGGACAGTTAATGAAAAACTGTTTTTT. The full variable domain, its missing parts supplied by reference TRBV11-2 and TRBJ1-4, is EAGVAQSPRYKIIEKRQSVAFWCNPISGHATLYWYQQILGQGPKLLIQFQNNGVVDDSQLPKDRFSAERLKGVDSTLKIQPAKLEDSAVYLCASSAALGTVNEKLFFGSGTQLSVL.

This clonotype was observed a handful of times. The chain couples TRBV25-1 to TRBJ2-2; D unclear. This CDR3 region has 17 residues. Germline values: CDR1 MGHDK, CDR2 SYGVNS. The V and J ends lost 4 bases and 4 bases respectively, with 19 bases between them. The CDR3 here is CASSARAWTPTTGELFF. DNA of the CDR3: TGTGCCAGCAGTGCCCGAGCATGGACCCCCACCACCGGGGAGCTGTTTTTT.

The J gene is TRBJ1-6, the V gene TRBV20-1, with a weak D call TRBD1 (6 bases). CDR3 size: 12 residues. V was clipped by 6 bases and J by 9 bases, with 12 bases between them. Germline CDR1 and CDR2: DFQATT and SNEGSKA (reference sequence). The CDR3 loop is CSARGGGSPLHF. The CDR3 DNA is TGCAGTGCCCGAGGGGGGGGTTCACCCCTCCACTTT.

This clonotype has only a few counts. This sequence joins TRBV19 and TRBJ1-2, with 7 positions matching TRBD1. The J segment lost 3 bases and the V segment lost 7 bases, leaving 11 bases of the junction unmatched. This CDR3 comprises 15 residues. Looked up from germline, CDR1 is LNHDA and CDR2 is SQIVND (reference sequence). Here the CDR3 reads CASTRGEGGYYGYTF. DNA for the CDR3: TGTGCCAGTACCAGGGGGGAAGGCGGTTACTATGGCTACACCTTC.

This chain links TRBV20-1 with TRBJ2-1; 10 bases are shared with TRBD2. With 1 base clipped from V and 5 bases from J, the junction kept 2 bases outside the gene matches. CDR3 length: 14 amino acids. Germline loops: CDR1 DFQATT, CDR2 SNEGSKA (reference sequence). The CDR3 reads CSARGAGGNNEQFF. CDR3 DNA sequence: TGCAGTGCTAGAGGAGCGGGGGGGAACAATGAGCAGTTCTTC.

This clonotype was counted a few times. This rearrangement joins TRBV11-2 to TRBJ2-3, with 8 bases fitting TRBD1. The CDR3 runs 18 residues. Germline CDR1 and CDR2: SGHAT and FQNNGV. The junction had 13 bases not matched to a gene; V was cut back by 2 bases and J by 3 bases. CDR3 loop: CASSLKRKRTGYTDTQYF. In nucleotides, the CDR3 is TGTGCCAGCAGCTTAAAGCGGAAAAGGACAGGGTATACAGATACGCAGTATTTT.

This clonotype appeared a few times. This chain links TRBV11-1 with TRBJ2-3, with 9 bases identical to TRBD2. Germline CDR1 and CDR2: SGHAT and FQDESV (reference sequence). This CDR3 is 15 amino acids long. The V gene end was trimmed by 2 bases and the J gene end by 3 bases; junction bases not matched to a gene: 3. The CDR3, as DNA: TGTGCCAGCAGCTTACGCGGGGGGGCGACAGATACGCAGTATTTT. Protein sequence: CASSLRGGATDTQYF.

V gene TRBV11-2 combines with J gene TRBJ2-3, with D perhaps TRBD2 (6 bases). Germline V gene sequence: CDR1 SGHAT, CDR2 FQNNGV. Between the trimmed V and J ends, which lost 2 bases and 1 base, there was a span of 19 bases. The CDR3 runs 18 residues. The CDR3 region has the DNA TGTGCCAGCAGCTTACAGAGCGGGCTCGGCCTTCGCACAGATACGCAGTATTTT. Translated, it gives CASSLQSGLGLRTDTQYF.

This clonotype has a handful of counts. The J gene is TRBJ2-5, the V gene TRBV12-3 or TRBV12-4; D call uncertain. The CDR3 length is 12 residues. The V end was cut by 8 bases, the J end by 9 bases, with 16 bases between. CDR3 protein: CASAGLTRAQYF. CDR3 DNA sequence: TGTGCCAGCGCTGGCCTTACACGGGCCCAGTACTTC.

CDR3 protein: CASSRAGTGKTDTQYF. In DNA, the CDR3 is TGTGCCAGCAGTAGAGCCGGGACAGGTAAAACAGATACGCAGTATTTT. The genes are TRBV6-1 and TRBJ2-3, with 8 bases fitting TRBD1. CDR1 MNHNS and CDR2 SASEGT come from the germline V gene. V shed 5 bases, J shed 3 bases, and the junction held 10 bases outside the gene matches. The CDR3 loop spans 16 amino acids.

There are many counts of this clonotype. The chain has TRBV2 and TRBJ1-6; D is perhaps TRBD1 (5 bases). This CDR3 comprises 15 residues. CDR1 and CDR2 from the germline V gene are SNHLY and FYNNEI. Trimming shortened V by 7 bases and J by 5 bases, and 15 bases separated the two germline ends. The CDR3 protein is CASNENGADNSPLHF. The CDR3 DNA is TGTGCCAGCAATGAGAACGGGGCCGATAATTCACCCCTCCACTTT.

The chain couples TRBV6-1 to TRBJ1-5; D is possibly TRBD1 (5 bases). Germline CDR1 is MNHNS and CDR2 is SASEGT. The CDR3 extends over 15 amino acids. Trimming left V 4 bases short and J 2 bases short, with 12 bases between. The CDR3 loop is CASSVEWDRNQPQHF. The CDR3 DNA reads TGTGCCAGCAGTGTGGAGTGGGACCGCAATCAGCCCCAGCATTTT.

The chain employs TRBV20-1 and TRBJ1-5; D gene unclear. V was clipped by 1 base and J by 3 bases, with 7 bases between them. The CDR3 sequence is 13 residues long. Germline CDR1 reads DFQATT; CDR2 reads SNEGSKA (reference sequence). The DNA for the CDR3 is TGCAGTGCTAGAGCGAGGTCCAATCAGCCCCAGCATTTT. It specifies CSARARSNQPQHF.

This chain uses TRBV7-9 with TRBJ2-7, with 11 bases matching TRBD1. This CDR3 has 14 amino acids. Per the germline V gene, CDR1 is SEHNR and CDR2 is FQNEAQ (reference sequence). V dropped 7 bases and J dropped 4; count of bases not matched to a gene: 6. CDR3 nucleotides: TGTGCCAGCAACAAGGGACAGGGGGTATACGAGCAGTACTTC. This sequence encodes CASNKGQGVYEQYF.

The CDR3 spells CASTMPWSNQPQHF. CDR3 nucleotides: TGTGCCAGCACGATGCCTTGGAGCAATCAGCCCCAGCATTTT. The rearrangement joins TRBV28 to TRBJ1-5; D is unclear. CDR1 and CDR2 (germline): MDHEN, SYDVKM. Deletions cut 7 bases from V and 1 base from J, with 11 bases between. The CDR3 totals 14 residues.

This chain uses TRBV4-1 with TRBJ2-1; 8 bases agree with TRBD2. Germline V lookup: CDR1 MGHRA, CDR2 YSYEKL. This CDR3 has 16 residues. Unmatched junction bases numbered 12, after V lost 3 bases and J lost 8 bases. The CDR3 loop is CASSHLITGGADEQFF. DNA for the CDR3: TGCGCCAGCAGCCACCTAATCACCGGGGGGGCAGATGAGCAGTTCTTC.

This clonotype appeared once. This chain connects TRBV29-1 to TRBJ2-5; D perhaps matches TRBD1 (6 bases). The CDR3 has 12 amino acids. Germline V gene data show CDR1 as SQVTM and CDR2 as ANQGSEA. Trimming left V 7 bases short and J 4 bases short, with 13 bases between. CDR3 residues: CSESTGGETQYF. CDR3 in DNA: TGCAGCGAGTCGACAGGAGGAGAGACCCAGTACTTC.

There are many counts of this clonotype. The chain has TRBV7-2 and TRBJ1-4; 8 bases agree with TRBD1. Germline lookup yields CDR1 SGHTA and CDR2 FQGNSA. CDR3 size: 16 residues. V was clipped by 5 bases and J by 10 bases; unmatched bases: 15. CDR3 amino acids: CASSIGDRRWEGKLFF. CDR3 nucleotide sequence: TGTGCCAGCAGCATAGGGGACAGGCGATGGGAGGGAAAACTGTTTTTT.

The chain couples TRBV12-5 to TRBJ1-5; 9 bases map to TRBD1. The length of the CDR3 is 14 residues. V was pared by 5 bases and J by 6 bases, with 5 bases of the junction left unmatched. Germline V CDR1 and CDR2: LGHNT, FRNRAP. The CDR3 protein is CASGPGQGGQPQHF. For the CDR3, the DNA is TGTGCTAGTGGTCCGGGACAGGGAGGTCAGCCCCAGCATTTT.

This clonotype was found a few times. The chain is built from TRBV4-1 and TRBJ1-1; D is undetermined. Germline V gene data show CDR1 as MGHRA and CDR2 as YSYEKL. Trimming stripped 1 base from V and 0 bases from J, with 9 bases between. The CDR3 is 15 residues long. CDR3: CASSQVSPMNTEAFF. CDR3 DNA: TGCGCCAGCAGCCAAGTTTCTCCTATGAACACTGAAGCTTTCTTT.

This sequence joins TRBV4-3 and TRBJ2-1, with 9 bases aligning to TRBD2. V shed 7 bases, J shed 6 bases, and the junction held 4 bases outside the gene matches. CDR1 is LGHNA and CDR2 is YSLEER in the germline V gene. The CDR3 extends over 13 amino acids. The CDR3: CASTLAGANEQFF. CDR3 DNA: TGCGCCAGCACCTTAGCGGGAGCCAATGAGCAGTTCTTC.

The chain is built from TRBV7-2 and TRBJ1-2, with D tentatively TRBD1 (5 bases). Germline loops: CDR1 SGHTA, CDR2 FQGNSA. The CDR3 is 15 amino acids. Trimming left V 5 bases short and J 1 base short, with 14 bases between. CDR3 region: CASSQGSGFNYGYTF. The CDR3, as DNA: TGTGCCAGCAGCCAGGGTTCAGGTTTTAACTATGGCTACACCTTC.

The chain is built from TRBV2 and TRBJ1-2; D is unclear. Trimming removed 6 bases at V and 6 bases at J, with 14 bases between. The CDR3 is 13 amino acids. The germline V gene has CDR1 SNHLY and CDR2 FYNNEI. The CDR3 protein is CASSPEVENGYTF. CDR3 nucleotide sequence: TGTGCCAGCAGCCCCGAGGTGGAGAATGGCTACACCTTC.

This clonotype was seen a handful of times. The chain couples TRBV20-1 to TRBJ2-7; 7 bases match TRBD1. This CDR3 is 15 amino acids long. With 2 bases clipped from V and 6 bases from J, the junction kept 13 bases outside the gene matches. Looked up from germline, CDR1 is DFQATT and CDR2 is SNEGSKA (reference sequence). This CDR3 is CSARSPSGQLAEQYF. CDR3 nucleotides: TGCAGTGCTAGATCGCCCTCGGGACAGCTAGCCGAGCAGTACTTC.